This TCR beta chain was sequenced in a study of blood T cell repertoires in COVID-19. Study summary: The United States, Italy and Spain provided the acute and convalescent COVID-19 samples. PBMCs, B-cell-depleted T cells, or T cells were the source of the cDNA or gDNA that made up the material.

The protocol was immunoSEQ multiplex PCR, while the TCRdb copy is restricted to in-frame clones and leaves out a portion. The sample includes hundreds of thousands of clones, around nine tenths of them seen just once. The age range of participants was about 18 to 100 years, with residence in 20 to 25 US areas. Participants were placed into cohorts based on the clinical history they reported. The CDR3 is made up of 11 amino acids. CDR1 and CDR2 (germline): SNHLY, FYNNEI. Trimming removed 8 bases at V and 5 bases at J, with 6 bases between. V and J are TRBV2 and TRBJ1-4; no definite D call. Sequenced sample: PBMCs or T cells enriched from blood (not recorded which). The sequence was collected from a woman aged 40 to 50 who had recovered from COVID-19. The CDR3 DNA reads TGTGCCAGCGTCGGGAATGAAAAACTGTTTTTT. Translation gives CASVGNEKLFF.